These T cell receptor beta chains were read from a single sample in a study of blood T cell repertoires in COVID-19. Produced via immunoSEQ multiplex PCR; TCRdb's table is partial and in-frame only. Of roughly 290,000 clones listed, around 88% are singletons. Sequenced material: peripheral blood. The receptors derive from a man aged 25 to 40 with acute or convalescent COVID-19. Both conserved end residues are part of each CDR3. The D gene is left open where the match is weak. Not every row has a clone size; where given, it reads once, few, many or a size class.

CDR3 DNA	CDR3 protein	clone size	D gene	V gene	J gene
TGTGCCTGGAGTCCGGGACAGGGAAACTATGGCTACACCTTC	CAWSPGQGNYGYTF	-	TRBD1	TRBV30	TRBJ1-2
TGTGCCAGCAGCTTAGCGGGCAGGCAAGAGACCCAGTACTTC	CASSLAGRQETQYF	-	-	TRBV7-2	TRBJ2-5
TGTGCCAGCAGTTTCCGTTTGTCCAATGAGCAGTTCTTC	CASSFRLSNEQFF	-	-	TRBV28	TRBJ2-1
TGTGCCAGCAGTTACTCATCTGAGGGCTACGAGCAGTACTTC	CASSYSSEGYEQYF	-	-	TRBV6-5	TRBJ2-7
TGTGCCAGCTCACCGCAACAGGGGAATGAGCAGTTCTTC	CASSPQQGNEQFF	-	TRBD1	TRBV18	TRBJ2-1
TGTGCCAGCAGCTTAAATCTTCAGGGGGCAACCGGTGGAAACACCATATATTTT	CASSLNLQGATGGNTIYF	-	TRBD1	TRBV11-2	TRBJ1-3
TGTGCCAGCAAATCCCGGGACAGGGATGAAAAACTGTTTTTT	CASKSRDRDEKLFF	-	TRBD1	TRBV4-2	TRBJ1-4
TGCGCCAGCAGCTTGGGGACGCCGGGGGAGGATACGCAGTATTTT	CASSLGTPGEDTQYF	-	-	TRBV5-1	TRBJ2-3
TGTGCCAGCAGTGCCTCCTCTCCCTCGGGGTACGAGCAGTACTTC	CASSASSPSGYEQYF	-	-	TRBV27	TRBJ2-7
TGTGCCAGCAGCTTTGGACAGAGCTACAATGAGCAGTTCTTC	CASSFGQSYNEQFF	-	-	TRBV5-5	TRBJ2-1
TGTGCCAGCAGCGGACTAGCGGGAGGTTCCTACGAGCAGTACTTC	CASSGLAGGSYEQYF	-	TRBD2	TRBV6-5	TRBJ2-7
TGTGCCAGCAGCTTAGCCAGCGCAACCCTCGATACGCAGTATTTT	CASSLASATLDTQYF	once	-	TRBV7-9	TRBJ2-3
TGTGCCTGGTTACACCAAACCGGGACAGGTCACACTGAAGCTTTCTTT	CAWLHQTGTGHTEAFF	-	TRBD1	TRBV30	TRBJ1-1
TGTGCCAGCAGCTTGCAGGGGGCACATGGCTACACCTTC	CASSLQGAHGYTF	-	TRBD1	TRBV5-4	TRBJ1-2
TGTGCCAGCGGACTAGGGACAGGGTGGGAAAAACTGTTTTTT	CASGLGTGWEKLFF	-	TRBD1	TRBV28	TRBJ1-4
TGTGCCAGCAGTGTAAGGGCCGGGACAGGGGGCAATGAGCAGTTCTTC	CASSVRAGTGGNEQFF	-	TRBD1	TRBV6-4	TRBJ2-1
TGTGCCAGCAGTTACTCGCCGGGCACAGATACGCAGTATTTT	CASSYSPGTDTQYF	-	-	TRBV6-5	TRBJ2-3
TGTGCCAGCAGCCAAAACAGGGTCCCCAATGAGCAGTTCTTC	CASSQNRVPNEQFF	-	-	TRBV14	TRBJ2-1
TGCGCCAGCAGACTGGGACTAGCGGGAAATCCGTACCAAGAGACCCAGTACTTC	CASRLGLAGNPYQETQYF	-	TRBD2	TRBV5-1	TRBJ2-5
TGTGCCAGTAGTATTGGCGACAGGCAGTTCTTC	CASSIGDRQFF	-	-	TRBV19	TRBJ2-1
TGCGCCAGCAGCCTAGGACTAGCGGGAGTAGACAATGAGCAGTTCTTC	CASSLGLAGVDNEQFF	-	TRBD2	TRBV5-1	TRBJ2-1
TGTGCCAGCAGCTTGAGCAGCGGGAGGACAGATACGCAGTATTTT	CASSLSSGRTDTQYF	few	TRBD2	TRBV7-2	TRBJ2-3
TGCGCCAGCAGCCCGACTAGCGGGGGGGCCGGGGAGCTGTTTTTT	CASSPTSGGAGELFF	-	TRBD2	TRBV5-1	TRBJ2-2
TGTGCCAGTAGTCCCGGACAGGGGGCGTCTGGCTACACCTTC	CASSPGQGASGYTF	few	TRBD1	TRBV19	TRBJ1-2
TGTGCCAGCAGCCAAACAGGGGGGGGCTACACCTTC	CASSQTGGGYTF	-	TRBD1	TRBV3-1/TRBV3-2	TRBJ1-2
TGTGCCAGCAGTTACTCCAACTTACTAAATTACAATGAGCAGTTCTTC	CASSYSNLLNYNEQFF	-	-	TRBV6-5	TRBJ2-1
TGTGCCAGTCTAGGACAGGGCTCCTACGAGCAGTACTTC	CASLGQGSYEQYF	-	TRBD1	TRBV19	TRBJ2-7
TGTGCCAGCTCACCATACAGGACAGAAGAGACCCAGTACTTC	CASSPYRTEETQYF	-	-	TRBV18	TRBJ2-5
TGCGCCAGCAGCCAACCCAGGGGGTTGAGCTATGGCTACACCTTC	CASSQPRGLSYGYTF	-	TRBD1	TRBV4-1	TRBJ1-2
TGTGCCAGCAGTCACCCGGCAGGGATCCTTGGCTACACCTTC	CASSHPAGILGYTF	-	-	TRBV6-5	TRBJ1-2
TGTGCCAGCAGCTTAATCCCAGACACCGGGGAGCTGTTTTTT	CASSLIPDTGELFF	-	-	TRBV7-3	TRBJ2-2
TGCAGCGTTGGGTGGACAGCCGGTCAGCCCCAGCATTTT	CSVGWTAGQPQHF	-	-	TRBV29-1	TRBJ1-5
TGCGCCAGCAGGAACACCTACGAGCAGTACTTC	CASRNTYEQYF	-	-	TRBV5-1	TRBJ2-7
TGCGCCACCACACTAGCGGGAGGGAACAATGAGCAGTTCTTC	CATTLAGGNNEQFF	-	TRBD2	TRBV5-1	TRBJ2-1
TGTGCCAGCAGTGTCAGGGAGGGAGGGGAAAAACTGTTTTTT	CASSVREGGEKLFF	few	-	TRBV2	TRBJ1-4
TGTGCCAGCAGTCCGGGACAGGGCTATGGCTACACCTTC	CASSPGQGYGYTF	-	TRBD1	TRBV12-3/TRBV12-4	TRBJ1-2